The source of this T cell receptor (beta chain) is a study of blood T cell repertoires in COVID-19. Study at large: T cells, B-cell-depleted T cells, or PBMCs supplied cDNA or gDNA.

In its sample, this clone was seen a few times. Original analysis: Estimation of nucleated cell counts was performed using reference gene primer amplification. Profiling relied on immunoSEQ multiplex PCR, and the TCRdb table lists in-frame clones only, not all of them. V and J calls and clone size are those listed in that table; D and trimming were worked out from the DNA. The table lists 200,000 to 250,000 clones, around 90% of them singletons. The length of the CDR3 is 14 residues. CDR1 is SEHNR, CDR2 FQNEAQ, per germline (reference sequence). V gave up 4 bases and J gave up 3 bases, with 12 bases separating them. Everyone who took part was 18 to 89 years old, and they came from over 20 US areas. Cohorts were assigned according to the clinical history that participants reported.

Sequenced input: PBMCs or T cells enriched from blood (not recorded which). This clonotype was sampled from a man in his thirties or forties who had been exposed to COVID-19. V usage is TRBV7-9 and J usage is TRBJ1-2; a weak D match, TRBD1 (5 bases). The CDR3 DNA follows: TGTGCCAGCAGCTCACAGGCGGCATACTATGGCTACACCTTC. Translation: CASSSQAAYYGYTF.